The next 29 T cell receptor beta chains were all read from a single sample in a study of blood T cell repertoires in COVID-19. Profiled with immunoSEQ multiplex PCR; TCRdb holds only in-frame clones, not every one. The profile shows about 210,000 clones, 82% of them singletons. Sequenced: peripheral blood. The receptors were gathered from a woman aged 40 to 49 with acute or convalescent COVID-19.

The V gene is TRBV5-1, the J gene TRBJ1-3; D not certain. V lost 0 bases and J lost 2, with 12 bases in between. The length of the CDR3 is 16 residues. CDR1 is SGHRS, CDR2 YFSETQ, per germline. The CDR3 spells CASSLADFTAGNTIYF. Here the CDR3 DNA reads TGCGCCAGCAGCTTGGCGGACTTTACTGCTGGAAACACCATATATTTT.

The chain employs TRBV3-1 (or the pseudogene TRBV3-2) and TRBJ2-3, with D possibly being TRBD1 (6 bases). The CDR3 loop spans 17 amino acids. V lost 2 bases and J lost 1, with 16 bases in between. The V gene's germline CDR1 is LGHDT and CDR2 YNNKEL (reference sequence). This chain's CDR3 is CASSQSLRDIRTDTQYF. The CDR3 nucleotides are TGTGCCAGCAGCCAAAGTCTTCGGGACATTCGCACAGATACGCAGTATTTT.

As concerns this clone: An end of the junction does not agree with germline; a read error may underlie this. V usage is TRBV19 and J usage is TRBJ2-2, with 8 bases aligning to TRBD2. Germline V gene data show CDR1 as LNHDA and CDR2 as SQIVND (reference sequence). The CDR3 consists of 15 residues. The CDR3 region has the DNA TGTGCCAGTAGAATAGCGGGGAGAAACACCGGGGAGCTGTTTTTT. Translating it yields CASRIAGRNTGELFF.

This clone came up a few times. V is TRBV9 and J is TRBJ1-6; D gene ambiguous. V gave up 1 base and J gave up 9 bases, with 11 bases separating them. The CDR3 spans 14 residues. Germline CDR1 is SGDLS and CDR2 is YYNGEE. CDR3 region: CASSVFSAGSPLHF. CDR3 DNA: TGTGCCAGCAGCGTATTTAGCGCTGGTTCACCCCTCCACTTT.

This clone was seen only once. The chain joins TRBV9 to TRBJ2-3, with 8 nucleotides matching TRBD2. The CDR3 has 16 amino acids. J was trimmed by 1 base and V by 0 bases; bases with no gene match: 4. CDR1 is SGDLS, CDR2 YYNGEE, per germline. The CDR3 region is CASSVGLAGRTDTQYF. The CDR3 bases are TGTGCCAGCAGCGTAGGGCTAGCGGGCCGCACAGATACGCAGTATTTT.

The chain joins TRBV15 to TRBJ2-7; 8 nucleotides match TRBD2. Germline V gene lookup returns CDR1 LNHNV and CDR2 YYDKDF (reference sequence). Germline trimming cut 1 base from V and 0 bases from J; bases unmatched to any gene: 8. The CDR3 is 17 residues long. In DNA form, the CDR3 reads TGTGCCACCAGCAGAGGGAGCGGGGGTTACAGCTCCTACGAGCAGTACTTC. Its translation: CATSRGSGGYSSYEQYF.

The chain joins TRBV9 to TRBJ2-1, with 7 bases that match TRBD2. J gave up 2 bases and V 2 bases, and 7 bases lay outside the gene matches. Germline V gene lookup returns CDR1 SGDLS and CDR2 YYNGEE. The CDR3 runs 16 residues. CDR3 loop: CASSVSWGGPYNEQFF. CDR3 nucleotide sequence: TGTGCCAGCAGCGTTAGTTGGGGAGGGCCCTACAATGAGCAGTTCTTC.

The V gene is TRBV3-1 (or the pseudogene TRBV3-2), the J gene TRBJ1-4; tentatively, D is TRBD1 (5 bases). The V gene lost 1 base and the J gene lost 8 bases, with 14 bases spanning the gap. CDR3 size: 15 residues. The germline V gene has CDR1 LGHDT and CDR2 YNNKEL (reference sequence). For the CDR3, the DNA is TGTGCCAGCAGCCAAGCAGGGCCAACGGAAGAAAAACTGTTTTTT. It specifies CASSQAGPTEEKLFF.

The rearrangement uses TRBV24-1 and TRBJ2-1; 10 nucleotides match TRBD2. V shed 3 bases and J 7 bases; nucleotides not matched to a gene: 5. Germline assignment: CDR1 KGHDR and CDR2 SFDVKD. This CDR3 has 15 amino acids. The CDR3 nucleotides read TGTGCCACCAGTGATAGGACTAGCGGCGAGAATGAGCAGTTCTTC. Translating it yields CATSDRTSGENEQFF.

The chain carries TRBV6-5 and TRBJ2-2; D is undetermined. The CDR3 length is 14 residues. Germline CDR1 MNHEY, CDR2 SVGAGI. V lost 7 bases to trimming and J lost 5 bases, with 14 bases between them. Written as DNA, the CDR3 is TGTGCCAGCACCCAGGCTGTTCGTACCGGGGAGCTGTTTTTT. Translation gives CASTQAVRTGELFF.

The V call is TRBV20-1, the J call TRBJ2-5, with 9 bases matching TRBD2. CDR1 is DFQATT and CDR2 is SNEGSKA in the germline V gene (reference sequence). V shed 3 bases, J shed 5 bases, and the junction held 10 bases outside the gene matches. The CDR3 loop spans 15 amino acids. The CDR3 DNA follows: TGCAGTGCTAGTAGGGTAGCGGGAGATCGGGAGACCCAGTACTTC. As protein: CSASRVAGDRETQYF.

This chain uses TRBV3-1 (or the pseudogene TRBV3-2) with TRBJ2-7; 8 bases map to TRBD2. J was trimmed by 1 base and V by 0 bases; bases with no gene match: 11. Germline CDR1 reads LGHDT; CDR2 reads YNNKEL (reference sequence). The CDR3 spans 18 residues. In DNA, the CDR3 is TGTGCCAGCAGCCAAGATAGGGGGACGGGGGGGCATTCCTACGAGCAGTACTTC. Its translation is CASSQDRGTGGHSYEQYF.

Only one count was recorded for this clone. The rearrangement links TRBV7-6 to TRBJ2-3, with D tentatively TRBD1 (6 bases). CDR1 and CDR2 (germline): SGHVS, FNYEAQ. The CDR3 extends over 15 amino acids. V lost 4 bases, J lost 3 bases, and 14 bases lay in between. CDR3: CASSSRGSGTDTQYF. CDR3 coding DNA: TGTGCCAGCAGCTCGAGGGGGAGTGGGACAGATACGCAGTATTTT.

This sequence joins TRBV6-4 and TRBJ1-6; D uncertain. V dropped 3 bases and J dropped 6 bases, with 9 bases sitting between them. The CDR3 has 14 residues. In germline, CDR1 is MRHNA, CDR2 SNTAGT. CDR3 amino acids: CASSEYGSNSPLHF. The CDR3 coding sequence is TGTGCCAGCAGTGAATATGGTAGTAATTCACCCCTCCACTTT.

This sequence joins TRBV18 and TRBJ2-7; D ambiguous. The CDR3 runs 15 residues. V was clipped by 3 bases and J by 2 bases, with 14 bases between them. Germline assignment: CDR1 KGHSH and CDR2 LQKENI. CDR3 region: CASSPLMTSTYEQYF. In DNA, the CDR3 is TGTGCCAGCTCACCCCTGATGACATCGACCTACGAGCAGTACTTC.

J is TRBJ2-5 and V is TRBV5-1; 7 bases align to TRBD2. This CDR3 is built from 15 residues. The germline gives CDR1 SGHRS, CDR2 YFSETQ. V was clipped by 5 bases and J by 5 bases; unmatched bases: 12. This CDR3 reads CASSSAGVFRETQYF. The CDR3 nucleotides read TGCGCCAGCAGTTCCGCGGGAGTTTTTAGGGAGACCCAGTACTTC.

The chain joins TRBV4-3 to TRBJ1-1; TRBD1 matches at 8 bases. Germline trimming cut 0 bases from V and 8 bases from J; bases unmatched to any gene: 5. The CDR3 is 14 amino acids. The germline CDR1 and CDR2 sequences are LGHNA and YSLEER. The CDR3 region has the DNA TGCGCCAGCAGCCAAGAACCGCGGACAGGGGAAGCTTTCTTT. Translating it yields CASSQEPRTGEAFF.

The chain employs TRBV5-1 and TRBJ2-3, with a possible D match to TRBD2 (5 bases). The CDR3 length is 14 residues. V shed 2 bases and J shed 6 bases, with 13 bases lying between them. The germline gives CDR1 SGHRS, CDR2 YFSETQ. The DNA of the CDR3 is TGCGCCAGCAGCTTTTCAGCGGAGGAGGATACGCAGTATTTT. It encodes CASSFSAEEDTQYF.

The V call is TRBV7-9, the J call TRBJ1-1, with D possibly matching TRBD1 (6 bases). Germline V gives CDR1 SEHNR, CDR2 FQNEAQ (reference sequence). V lost 4 bases and J lost 3, with 18 bases in between. This CDR3 has 16 amino acids. CDR3: CASSYYPRGEDTEAFF. The DNA for the CDR3 is TGTGCCAGCAGCTATTATCCCAGGGGCGAGGACACTGAAGCTTTCTTT.

The chain joins TRBV19 to TRBJ1-5, with 7 bases that match TRBD1. CDR3 length equals 14 residues. Losses at the gene ends were 4 bases for V and 5 bases for J; bases not matched to a gene: 5. From germline, CDR1 is LNHDA and CDR2 SQIVND (reference sequence). CDR3: CASSNRGADQPQHF. The CDR3 nucleotides are TGTGCCAGTAGTAACAGGGGAGCCGATCAGCCCCAGCATTTT. Full variable domain (rest looked up from reference TRBV19 and TRBJ1-5): DGGITQSPKYLFRKEGQNVTLSCEQNLNHDAMYWYRQDPGQGLRLIYYSQIVNDFQKGDIAEGYSVSREKKESFPLTVTSAQKNPTAFYLCASSNRGADQPQHFGDGTRLSIL.

This rearrangement joins TRBV27 to TRBJ1-6, with D tentatively TRBD1 (6 bases). The V and J ends lost 4 bases and 8 bases respectively, with 9 bases between them. The CDR3 loop spans 13 amino acids. The germline gives CDR1 MNHEY, CDR2 SMNVEV (reference sequence). CDR3 residues: CASSSDSYSPLHF. CDR3 coding DNA: TGTGCCAGCAGTTCGGACAGCTATTCACCCCTCCACTTT.

J is TRBJ2-7 and V is TRBV29-1; unclear D gene. With 2 bases removed from V and 10 bases from J, the gap between germline ends came to 6 bases. Germline V gene data show CDR1 as SQVTM and CDR2 as ANQGSEA. The CDR3 contains 9 residues. In DNA form, the CDR3 reads TGCAGCGTTGAAACTGATCAGTACTTC. Amino acids: CSVETDQYF.

The sample holds a few counts of this clone. This sequence joins TRBV2 and TRBJ1-2; 7 bases fit TRBD1. After removal of 6 bases from V and 6 bases from J, the junction contained 7 bases not matched to a gene. Germline CDR1 SNHLY, CDR2 FYNNEI. The CDR3 is 13 amino acids. As DNA, the CDR3 is TGTGCCAGCAGGGGCCTTACAGGGGATGGCTACACCTTC. It specifies CASRGLTGDGYTF.

This chain uses TRBV5-1 with TRBJ2-7, with 11 positions matching TRBD2. CDR3 length: 16 residues. Germline V lookup: CDR1 SGHRS, CDR2 YFSETQ. V gave up 5 bases and J gave up 1 base; unmatched junction bases: 8. As DNA, the CDR3 is TGCGCCAGCAGGGCTGGACTAGCGGGCTTATCCTACGAGCAGTACTTC. Translating gives CASRAGLAGLSYEQYF.

The V gene is TRBV24-1, the J gene TRBJ2-5, with TRBD2 identical over 8 bases. This CDR3 spans 15 amino acids. V gave up 4 bases and J gave up 5 bases; unmatched junction bases: 8. The V gene's germline CDR1 is KGHDR and CDR2 SFDVKD. CDR3 amino acids: CATSEYGRGGETQYF. The CDR3 DNA reads TGTGCCACCAGTGAATACGGCCGGGGGGGGGAGACCCAGTACTTC.

This clone was detected a few times. The chain combines TRBV24-1 with TRBJ1-5, with 8 bases lining up with TRBD1. V lost 9 bases, J lost 5 bases, and 8 bases stayed unmatched. The CDR3 runs 14 residues. The V gene's germline CDR1 is KGHDR and CDR2 SFDVKD. CDR3 sequence reads: CATGDRGWDQPQHF. CDR3 DNA sequence: TGTGCCACCGGCGACAGGGGTTGGGATCAGCCCCAGCATTTT.

A few counts support this clone. The genes are TRBV5-1 and TRBJ2-2; D perhaps matches TRBD2 (6 bases). The germline gives CDR1 SGHRS, CDR2 YFSETQ. Trimming removed 4 bases from V and 3 bases from J, with 13 bases in between. The CDR3 consists of 15 residues. CDR3 sequence (DNA): TGCGCCAGCAGCACTTGGGGCGGGGACACCGGGGAGCTGTTTTTT. Translating it yields CASSTWGGDTGELFF.

The genes are TRBV6-2 or TRBV6-3 and TRBJ2-5; 9 bases map to TRBD2. The CDR3 consists of 17 residues. V gave up 4 bases and J gave up 5 bases; unmatched junction bases: 14. The V gene's germline CDR1 is MNHEY and CDR2 SVGEGT. CDR3 amino acids: CASSSGTSTIKGETQYF. The CDR3 coding sequence is TGTGCCAGCAGTTCCGGGACTAGCACAATAAAGGGGGAGACCCAGTACTTC.

The rearrangement joins TRBV7-2 to TRBJ2-1; TRBD2 matches at 11 bases. CDR1 and CDR2 from the germline V gene are SGHTA and FQGNSA. The CDR3 loop spans 17 amino acids. V shed 2 bases and J 2 bases; nucleotides not matched to a gene: 5. The CDR3 reads CASSLLAGGSTYNEQFF. The CDR3 DNA reads TGTGCCAGCAGCTTACTAGCGGGAGGATCTACCTACAATGAGCAGTTCTTC.